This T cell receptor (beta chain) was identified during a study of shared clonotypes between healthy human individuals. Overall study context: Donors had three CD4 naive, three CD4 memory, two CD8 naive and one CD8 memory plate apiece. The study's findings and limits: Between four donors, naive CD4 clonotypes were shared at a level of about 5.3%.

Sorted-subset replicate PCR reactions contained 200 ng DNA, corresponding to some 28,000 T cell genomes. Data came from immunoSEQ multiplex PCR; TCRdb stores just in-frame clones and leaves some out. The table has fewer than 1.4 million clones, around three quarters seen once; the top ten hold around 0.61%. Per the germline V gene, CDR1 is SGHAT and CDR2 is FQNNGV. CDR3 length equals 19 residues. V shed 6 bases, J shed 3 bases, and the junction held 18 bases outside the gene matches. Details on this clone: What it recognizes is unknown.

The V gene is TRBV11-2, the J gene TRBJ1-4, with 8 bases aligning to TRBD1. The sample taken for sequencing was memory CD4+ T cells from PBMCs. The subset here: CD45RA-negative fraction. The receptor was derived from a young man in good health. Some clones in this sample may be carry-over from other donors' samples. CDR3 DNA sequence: TGTGCCAGCAGGCCCTCCCCGTTCTCTAAGACAGGGGCTAATGAAAAACTGTTTTTT. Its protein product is CASRPSPFSKTGANEKLFF.